The clone carrying this TCR beta chain was counted between two and nine times. Libraries were prepared by immunoSEQ multiplex PCR; TCRdb keeps only in-frame clonotypes and omits some of them. Here the sample spans 65,000 to 90,000 clones, around 90% being singletons. CDR3 length equals 15 residues. CDR1 SGHVS and CDR2 FNYEAQ come from the germline V gene. V was clipped by 5 bases and J by 1 base, with 14 bases between them. The sample originates from a study of blood T cell repertoires in COVID-19. Study summary: In each case, the material was cDNA or gDNA derived from T cells, B-cell-depleted T cells, or PBMCs.

What was sequenced was peripheral blood. V usage is TRBV7-6 and J usage is TRBJ1-1, with D possibly TRBD1 on 6 matching bases. The TCR originated in a human donor in a cohort sampled during active COVID-19. CDR3 coding DNA: TGTGCCAGCAGCGTGGCCGGGACATCGAACACTGAAGCTTTCTTT. Its translation is CASSVAGTSNTEAFF.